One sample yielded the 23 T cell receptor beta chains listed below, sequenced in a study of T cell responses to AZD1222 COVID-19 vaccine. Profiled with immunoSEQ multiplex PCR; TCRdb holds only in-frame clones, not every one. Its table lists about 140,000 clones. The sequencing input was peripheral blood. These receptors were collected from an adult in good health.

This rearrangement joins TRBV30 to TRBJ2-5, with 12 bases aligning to TRBD2. The CDR3 runs to 12 residues. Germline V gene sequence: CDR1 GTSNPN, CDR2 SVGIG (reference sequence). Trimming at V came to 2 bases and at J to 9 bases, leaving 1 base not matched to a gene. The CDR3 protein is CAWSSSGGAQYF. CDR3 DNA sequence: TGTGCCTGGAGTTCTAGCGGGGGGGCCCAGTACTTC.

This chain connects TRBV4-2 to TRBJ2-3; D call uncertain. CDR1 LGHNA and CDR2 YNFKEQ come from the germline V gene. This CDR3 spans 15 amino acids. The V end was cut by 1 base, the J end by 2 bases, with 10 bases between. The CDR3 sequence is CASSQVQRVTDTQYF. The CDR3 DNA sequence: TGTGCCAGCAGCCAAGTTCAACGGGTCACAGATACGCAGTATTTT.

The V and J genes are TRBV6-2 or TRBV6-3 and TRBJ2-5; 11 nucleotides match TRBD2. This CDR3 is 16 amino acids long. Germline assignment: CDR1 MNHEY and CDR2 SVGEGT. V gave up 4 bases and J gave up 4 bases; unmatched junction bases: 8. CDR3 loop: CASSSPVTSGAETQYF. CDR3 nucleotide sequence: TGTGCCAGCAGTTCTCCCGTGACTAGCGGGGCAGAGACCCAGTACTTC.

The rearrangement links TRBV15 to TRBJ2-7; TRBD1 might be the D (6 bases). The CDR3 is 15 amino acids. Germline assignment: CDR1 LNHNV and CDR2 YYDKDF (reference sequence). Trimming removed 1 base from V and 6 bases from J, with 16 bases in between. The CDR3 is CATSRAPDSSSEQYF. CDR3 bases: TGTGCCACCAGCAGAGCACCGGACAGTAGTAGCGAGCAGTACTTC.

Points on this clone: Other DNA sequences of this sample code for an identical CDR3. The chain carries TRBV5-1 and TRBJ2-7; 10 bases map to TRBD1. CDR1 is SGHRS, CDR2 YFSETQ, per germline. Trimming at V came to 4 bases and at J to 2 bases, leaving 3 bases not matched to a gene. The CDR3 runs 14 residues. The CDR3 is CASSPGQGAYEQYF. The CDR3 DNA is TGCGCCAGCAGCCCCGGACAGGGGGCCTACGAGCAGTACTTC.

The chain is built from TRBV18 and TRBJ2-3, with 8 bases aligning to TRBD1. CDR1 is KGHSH, CDR2 LQKENI, per germline. V shed 1 base and J 7 bases; nucleotides not matched to a gene: 10. The CDR3 is made up of 16 amino acids. CDR3 in DNA: TGTGCCAGCTCACCACTGGGACAGGCGCCACGGAATACGCAGTATTTT. It encodes CASSPLGQAPRNTQYF.

The CDR3 reads CASSLAAMFSNEQFF. CDR3 nucleotides: TGTGCCAGCAGCTTGGCAGCGATGTTCAGCAATGAGCAGTTCTTC. This chain uses TRBV5-4 with TRBJ2-1; the D is unclear. Germline assignment: CDR1 SGHNT and CDR2 YYREEE (reference sequence). The CDR3 length is 15 residues. Deletions cut 0 bases from V and 6 bases from J, with 13 bases between.

CDR3 DNA sequence: TGCGCCAGCTTCGAACGTCGGACGGGACAAGCGAACACCGGGGAGCTGTTTTTT. Amino acids: CASFERRTGQANTGELFF. The rearrangement uses TRBV4-1 and TRBJ2-2, with a tentative D call TRBD1 (6 bases). Germline loops: CDR1 MGHRA, CDR2 YSYEKL. This CDR3 has 18 amino acids. Trimming took off 8 bases at V and 0 bases at J, with 22 bases between the two ends.

The chain recombines TRBV4-3 with TRBJ1-1; D is unresolved. This CDR3 has 13 amino acids. The germline V gene encodes CDR1 LGHNA and CDR2 YSLEER. Trimming took off 2 bases at V and 0 bases at J, with 4 bases between the two ends. CDR3 in DNA: TGCGCCAGCAGCCAAACTTTGAACACTGAAGCTTTCTTT. This encodes CASSQTLNTEAFF.

This sequence joins TRBV9 and TRBJ1-2; D possibly corresponds to TRBD1 (6 bases). This CDR3 comprises 15 residues. Germline V CDR1 and CDR2: SGDLS, YYNGEE. Trimming shortened V by 4 bases and J by 3 bases, and 16 bases separated the two germline ends. The CDR3 bases are TGTGCCAGCAGCCTAAGAGGGGGGGCAGACTATGGCTACACCTTC. Its translation is CASSLRGGADYGYTF.

The chain couples TRBV6-1 to TRBJ2-5; 7 nucleotides line up with TRBD1. This CDR3 comprises 15 residues. J lost 5 bases, V lost 0 bases, and 6 bases had no gene match. Germline V lookup: CDR1 MNHNS, CDR2 SASEGT. CDR3 sequence: CASSEAKGAWETQYF. In DNA, the CDR3 is TGTGCCAGCAGTGAAGCTAAGGGGGCGTGGGAGACCCAGTACTTC.

The J gene is TRBJ1-1, the V gene TRBV12-3 or TRBV12-4; D unresolved. The CDR3 runs to 12 residues. Trimming took 6 bases from V and 0 from J, leaving 5 bases between them. The CDR3 DNA is TGTGCCAGCAGAAGACTGAACACTGAAGCTTTCTTT. Residues: CASRRLNTEAFF.

This rearrangement joins TRBV20-1 to TRBJ1-5, with unresolved D. This CDR3 has 11 residues. Germline CDR1 DFQATT, CDR2 SNEGSKA (reference sequence). Trimming stripped 6 bases from V and 12 bases from J, with 15 bases between. In nucleotides, the CDR3 is TGCAGTGCCCAGGAGAGACCAGACCAGCATTTT. Its translation: CSAQERPDQHF.

This chain connects TRBV6-1 to TRBJ1-4, with TRBD1 identical over 7 bases. The V segment lost 3 bases and the J segment 8 bases; nucleotides outside the gene matches: 6. This CDR3 comprises 14 residues. Germline V gene data show CDR1 as MNHNS and CDR2 as SASEGT. CDR3 nucleotides: TGTGCCAGCAGTGAGCCGGGACAGCCCGAAAAACTGTTTTTT. Translation gives CASSEPGQPEKLFF.

The V gene is TRBV4-2, the J gene TRBJ1-3; tentatively, D is TRBD1 (5 bases). This CDR3 region has 14 residues. With 4 bases removed from V and 1 base from J, the gap between germline ends came to 8 bases. The V gene's germline CDR1 is LGHNA and CDR2 YNFKEQ. The CDR3 coding sequence is TGTGCCAGCAGCCTAGAGGGGTCTGGAAACACCATATATTTT. Its translation is CASSLEGSGNTIYF.

The chain employs TRBV13 and TRBJ1-1, with unresolved D. Germline V gene data show CDR1 as PRHDT and CDR2 as FYEKMQ (reference sequence). CDR3 length: 14 residues. Trimming took 0 bases from V and 1 from J, leaving 6 bases between them. The CDR3 protein is CASSLGTENTEAFF. CDR3 nucleotide sequence: TGTGCCAGCAGCTTAGGTACAGAGAACACTGAAGCTTTCTTT.

The chain combines TRBV5-1 with TRBJ2-5; no clear D. Germline V gene lookup returns CDR1 SGHRS and CDR2 YFSETQ. V gave up 4 bases and J gave up 2 bases, with 15 bases separating them. The CDR3 consists of 15 residues. The CDR3 here is CASSVLPGLQETQYF. The CDR3 bases are TGCGCCAGCAGCGTCCTGCCGGGCCTACAAGAGACCCAGTACTTC.

This chain links TRBV6-1 with TRBJ1-2; D is unresolved. This CDR3 is built from 14 residues. In germline, CDR1 is MNHNS, CDR2 SASEGT. Deletions cut 3 bases from V and 5 bases from J, with 13 bases between. The CDR3 nucleotides are TGTGCCAGCAGTGATGGGAAACCGCGTTATGGCTACACCTTC. Translation: CASSDGKPRYGYTF.

The chain joins TRBV29-1 to TRBJ2-7; D call uncertain. The V gene lost 5 bases and the J gene lost 4 bases, with 12 bases spanning the gap. This CDR3 spans 12 amino acids. The V gene's germline CDR1 is SQVTM and CDR2 ANQGSEA. The CDR3 DNA reads TGCAGCGTTTTGGGTCAGTCTTACGAGCAGTACTTC. Protein product: CSVLGQSYEQYF.

This chain's CDR3 is CASRRPNTEAFF. In DNA, the CDR3 is TGTGCCAGCAGGAGACCGAACACTGAAGCTTTCTTT. The chain carries TRBV5-6 and TRBJ1-1; D uncertain. In germline, CDR1 is SGHDT, CDR2 YYEEEE. The CDR3 loop spans 12 amino acids. The germline V and J ends were trimmed by 5 bases and 1 base, with 6 bases remaining between them.

The CDR3 protein is CASSLLRRGVSSYEQYF. For the CDR3, the DNA is TGTGCCAGCAGCCTACTACGGCGGGGGGTGTCCTCCTACGAGCAGTACTTC. The V call is TRBV7-8, the J call TRBJ2-7, with 8 bases lining up with TRBD2. After removal of 5 bases from V and 0 bases from J, the junction contained 12 bases not matched to a gene. Germline CDR1 and CDR2: SGHVS and FQNEAQ. CDR3 length equals 17 residues.

This chain uses TRBV7-3 with TRBJ2-3, with TRBD2 matching over 8 bases. The germline V gene has CDR1 SGHTA and CDR2 FQGTGA. The CDR3 totals 18 residues. With 2 bases clipped from V and 0 bases from J, the junction kept 10 bases outside the gene matches. The CDR3 region is CASSLLSRGLGSTDTQYF. The DNA for the CDR3 is TGTGCCAGCAGCTTATTATCGAGGGGACTAGGGAGCACAGATACGCAGTATTTT.

This sequence joins TRBV7-2 and TRBJ2-2, with 7 positions matching TRBD1. Germline CDR1 SGHTA, CDR2 FQGNSA. The CDR3 contains 15 residues. The trim removed 5 bases at V and 2 bases at J, leaving 5 bases unmatched. DNA of the CDR3: TGTGCCAGCAGCAAGGACAGGACCAACACCGGGGAGCTGTTTTTT. Amino acid sequence: CASSKDRTNTGELFF.